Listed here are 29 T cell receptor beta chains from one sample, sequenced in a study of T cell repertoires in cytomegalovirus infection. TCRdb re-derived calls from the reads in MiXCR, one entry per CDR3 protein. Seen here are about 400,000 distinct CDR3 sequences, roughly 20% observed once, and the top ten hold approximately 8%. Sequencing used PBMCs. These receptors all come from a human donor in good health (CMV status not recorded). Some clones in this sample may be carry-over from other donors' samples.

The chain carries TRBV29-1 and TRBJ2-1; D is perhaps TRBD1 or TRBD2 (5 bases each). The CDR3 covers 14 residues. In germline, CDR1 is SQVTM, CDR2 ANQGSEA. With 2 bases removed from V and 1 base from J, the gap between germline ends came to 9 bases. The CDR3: CSVENWGSYNEQFF. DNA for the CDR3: TGCAGCGTTGAAAATTGGGGGTCCTACAATGAGCAGTTCTTC.

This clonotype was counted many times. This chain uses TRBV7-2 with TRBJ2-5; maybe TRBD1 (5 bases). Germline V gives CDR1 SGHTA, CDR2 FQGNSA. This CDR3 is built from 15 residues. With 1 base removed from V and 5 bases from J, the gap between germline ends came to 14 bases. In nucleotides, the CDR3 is TGTGCCAGCAGCTTAGACAAGGGGTCGTACGAGACCCAGTACTTC. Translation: CASSLDKGSYETQYF.

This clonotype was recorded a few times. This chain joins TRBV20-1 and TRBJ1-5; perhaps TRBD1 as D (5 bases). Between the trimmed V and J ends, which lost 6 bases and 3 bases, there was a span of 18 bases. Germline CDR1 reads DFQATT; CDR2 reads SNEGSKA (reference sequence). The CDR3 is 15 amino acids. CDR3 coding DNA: TGCAGTGCGGGGAGGGGAATCTCTTACAATCAGCCCCAGCATTTT. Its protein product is CSAGRGISYNQPQHF.

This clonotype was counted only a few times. CDR3 in amino acids: CSAYTGSETQYF. The DNA of the CDR3 is TGCAGTGCCTACACAGGGTCCGAGACCCAGTACTTC. The genes are TRBV20-1 and TRBJ2-5, with D perhaps matching TRBD1 (6 bases). In germline, CDR1 is DFQATT, CDR2 SNEGSKA (reference sequence). The V end lost 6 bases, the J end lost 5 bases, and 13 bases lay between the germline ends. The CDR3 extends over 12 amino acids.

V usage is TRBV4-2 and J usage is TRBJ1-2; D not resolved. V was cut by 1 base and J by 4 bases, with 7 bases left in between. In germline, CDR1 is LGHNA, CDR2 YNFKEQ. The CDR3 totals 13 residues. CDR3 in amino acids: CASSQVESYGYTF. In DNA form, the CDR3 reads TGTGCCAGCAGCCAAGTGGAGTCCTATGGCTACACCTTC.

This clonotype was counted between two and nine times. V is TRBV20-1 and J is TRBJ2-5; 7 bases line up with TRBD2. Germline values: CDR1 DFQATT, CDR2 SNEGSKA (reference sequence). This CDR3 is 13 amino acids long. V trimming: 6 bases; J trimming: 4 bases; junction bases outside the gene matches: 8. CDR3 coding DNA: TGCAGTGCCTGGCGGGAGAATAGAGAGACCCAGTACTTC. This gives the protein CSAWRENRETQYF.

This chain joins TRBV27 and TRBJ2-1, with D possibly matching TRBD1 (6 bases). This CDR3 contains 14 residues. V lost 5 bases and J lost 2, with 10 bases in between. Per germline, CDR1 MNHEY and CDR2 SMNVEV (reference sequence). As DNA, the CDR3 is TGTGCCAGCAGTCCCGACAGGCCCTACAATGAGCAGTTCTTC. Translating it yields CASSPDRPYNEQFF.

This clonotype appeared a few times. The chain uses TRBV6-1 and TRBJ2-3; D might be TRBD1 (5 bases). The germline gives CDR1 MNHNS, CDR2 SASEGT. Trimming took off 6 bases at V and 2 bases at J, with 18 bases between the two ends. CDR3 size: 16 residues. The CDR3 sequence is CASRDREGSVTDTQYF. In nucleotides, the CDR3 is TGTGCCAGCAGAGACAGAGAAGGAAGCGTCACAGATACGCAGTATTTT.

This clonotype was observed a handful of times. Written as DNA, the CDR3 is TGTGCCAGCAGTTACTCACGACAGGCGACCTACGAGCAGTACTTC. Translating it yields CASSYSRQATYEQYF. The chain employs TRBV6-2 or TRBV6-3 and TRBJ2-7, with a tentative D call TRBD1 (6 bases). CDR3 size: 15 residues. Trimming removed 0 bases at V and 2 bases at J, with 11 bases between. Germline CDR1 and CDR2: MNHEY and SVGEGT.

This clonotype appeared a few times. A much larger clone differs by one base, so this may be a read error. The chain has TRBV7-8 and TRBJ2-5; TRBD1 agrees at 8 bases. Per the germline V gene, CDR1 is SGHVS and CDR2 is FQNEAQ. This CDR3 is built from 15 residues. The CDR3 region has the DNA TGTGCCTGCAGCGTGGACAGGGCCTACAGAGAGACCCAGTACTTC. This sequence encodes CACSVDRAYRETQYF.

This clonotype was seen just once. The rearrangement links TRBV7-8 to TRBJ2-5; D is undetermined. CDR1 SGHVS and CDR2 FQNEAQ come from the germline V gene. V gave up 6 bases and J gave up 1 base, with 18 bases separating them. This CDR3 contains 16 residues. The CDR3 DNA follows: TGTGCCAGCAGATCTGGGCGACTCGCCCGCCAAGAGACCCAGTACTTC. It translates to CASRSGRLARQETQYF.

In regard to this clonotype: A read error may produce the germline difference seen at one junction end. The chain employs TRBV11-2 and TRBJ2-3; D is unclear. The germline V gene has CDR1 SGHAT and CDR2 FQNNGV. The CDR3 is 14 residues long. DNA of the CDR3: TGTGCCAGCAGCATAGACCTCCGCACAGATACGCAGTATTTT. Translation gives CASSIDLRTDTQYF.

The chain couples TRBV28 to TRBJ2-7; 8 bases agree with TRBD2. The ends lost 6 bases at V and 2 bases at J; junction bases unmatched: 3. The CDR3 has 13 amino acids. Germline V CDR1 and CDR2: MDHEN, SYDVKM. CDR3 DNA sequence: TGTGCCAGCAGAACGGGGGGGCCCTACGAGCAGTACTTC. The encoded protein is CASRTGGPYEQYF.

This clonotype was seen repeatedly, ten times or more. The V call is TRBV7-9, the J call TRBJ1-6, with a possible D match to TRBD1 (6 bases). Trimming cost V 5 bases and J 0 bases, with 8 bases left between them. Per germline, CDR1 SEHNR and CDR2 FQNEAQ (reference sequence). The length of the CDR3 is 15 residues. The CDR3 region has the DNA TGTGCCAGCAGCACAGGGAGCTCCTATAATTCACCCCTCCACTTT. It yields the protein CASSTGSSYNSPLHF.

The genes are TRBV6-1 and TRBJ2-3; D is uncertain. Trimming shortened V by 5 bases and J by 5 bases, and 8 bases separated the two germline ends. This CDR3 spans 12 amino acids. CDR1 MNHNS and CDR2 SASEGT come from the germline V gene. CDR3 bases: TGTGCCAGCAGTCGGGTTGGAGATACGCAGTATTTT. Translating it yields CASSRVGDTQYF.

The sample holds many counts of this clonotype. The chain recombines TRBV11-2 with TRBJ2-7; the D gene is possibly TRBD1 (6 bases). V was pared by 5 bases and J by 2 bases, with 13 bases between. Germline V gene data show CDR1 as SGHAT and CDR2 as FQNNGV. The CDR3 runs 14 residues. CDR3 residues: CASSLRDKTYEQYF. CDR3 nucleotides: TGTGCCAGCAGCCTCCGGGACAAAACCTACGAGCAGTACTTC. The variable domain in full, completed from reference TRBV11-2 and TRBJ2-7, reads EAGVAQSPRYKIIEKRQSVAFWCNPISGHATLYWYQQILGQGPKLLIQFQNNGVVDDSQLPKDRFSAERLKGVDSTLKIQPAKLEDSAVYLCASSLRDKTYEQYFGPGTRLTVT.

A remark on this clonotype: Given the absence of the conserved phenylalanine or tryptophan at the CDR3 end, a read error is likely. The CDR3 region has the DNA TGTGCCAGCAGCTGGATAGCGGGCGATGAGCAGTTCCTC. Amino acids: CASSWIAGDEQFL. The chain recombines TRBV7-6 with TRBJ2-1; 7 positions agree with TRBD2. The junction had 5 bases not matched to a gene; V was cut back by 4 bases and J by 8 bases. CDR3 length: 13 amino acids. Looked up from germline, CDR1 is SGHVS and CDR2 is FNYEAQ.

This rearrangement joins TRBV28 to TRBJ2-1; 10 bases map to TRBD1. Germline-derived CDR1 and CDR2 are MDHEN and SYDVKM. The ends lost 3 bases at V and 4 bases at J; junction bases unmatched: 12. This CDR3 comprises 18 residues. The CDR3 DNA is TGTGCCAGCAGTTTGTTTGGGGTGCGGGACAGGGGATACAATGAGCAGTTCTTC. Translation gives CASSLFGVRDRGYNEQFF.

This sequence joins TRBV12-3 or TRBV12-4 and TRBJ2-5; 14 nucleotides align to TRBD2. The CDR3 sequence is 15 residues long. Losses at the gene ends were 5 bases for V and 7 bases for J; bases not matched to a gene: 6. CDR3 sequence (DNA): TGTGCCAGCAGTGAGACTAGCGGGAGGGCTGGGACCCAGTACTTC. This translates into CASSETSGRAGTQYF.

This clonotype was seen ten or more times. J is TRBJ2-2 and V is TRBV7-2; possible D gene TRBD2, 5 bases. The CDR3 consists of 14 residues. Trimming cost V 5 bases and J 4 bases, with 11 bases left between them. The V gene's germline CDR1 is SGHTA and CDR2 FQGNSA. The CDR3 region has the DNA TGTGCCAGCAGCCCGGACTTCTTCACCGGGGAGCTGTTTTTT. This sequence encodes CASSPDFFTGELFF.

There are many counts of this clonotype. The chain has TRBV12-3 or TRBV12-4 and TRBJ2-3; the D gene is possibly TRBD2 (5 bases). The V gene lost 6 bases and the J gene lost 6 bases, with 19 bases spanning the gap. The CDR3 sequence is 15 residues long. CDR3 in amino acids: CASSRRGLRGDTQYF. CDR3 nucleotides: TGTGCCAGCAGCCGTCGGGGTCTCAGAGGGGATACGCAGTATTTT.

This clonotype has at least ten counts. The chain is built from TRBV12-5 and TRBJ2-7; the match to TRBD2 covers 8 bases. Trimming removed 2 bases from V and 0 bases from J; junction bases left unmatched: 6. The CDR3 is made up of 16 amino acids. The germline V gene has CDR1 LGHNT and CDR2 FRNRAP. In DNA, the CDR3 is TGTGCTAGTGGTTTGCATCTAGCGGGTAACTCCTACGAGCAGTACTTC. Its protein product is CASGLHLAGNSYEQYF.

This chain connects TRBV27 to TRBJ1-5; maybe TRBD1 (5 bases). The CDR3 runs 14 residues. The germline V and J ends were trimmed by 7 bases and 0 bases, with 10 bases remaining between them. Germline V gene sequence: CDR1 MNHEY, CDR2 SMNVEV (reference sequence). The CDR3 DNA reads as TGTGCCAGCAATATCAGGGCTAGCAATCAGCCCCAGCATTTT. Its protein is CASNIRASNQPQHF.

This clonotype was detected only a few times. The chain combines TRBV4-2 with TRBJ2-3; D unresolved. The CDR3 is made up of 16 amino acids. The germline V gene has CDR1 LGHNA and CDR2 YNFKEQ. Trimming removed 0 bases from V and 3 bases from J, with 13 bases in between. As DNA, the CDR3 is TGTGCCAGCAGCCAAGAAAGTTTCGGGTTGACAGATACGCAGTATTTT. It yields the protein CASSQESFGLTDTQYF.

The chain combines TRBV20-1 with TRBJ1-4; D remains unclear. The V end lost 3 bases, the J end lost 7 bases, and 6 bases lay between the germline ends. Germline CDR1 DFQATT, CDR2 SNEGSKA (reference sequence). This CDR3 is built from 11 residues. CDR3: CSASYGEKLFF. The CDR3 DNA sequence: TGCAGTGCTAGCTATGGTGAAAAACTGTTTTTT.

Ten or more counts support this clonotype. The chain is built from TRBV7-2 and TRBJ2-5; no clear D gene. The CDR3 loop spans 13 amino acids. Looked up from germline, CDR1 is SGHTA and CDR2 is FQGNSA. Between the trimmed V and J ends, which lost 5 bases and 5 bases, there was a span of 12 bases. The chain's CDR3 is CASSLGYAETQYF. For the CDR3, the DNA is TGTGCCAGCAGCCTGGGGTACGCGGAGACCCAGTACTTC.

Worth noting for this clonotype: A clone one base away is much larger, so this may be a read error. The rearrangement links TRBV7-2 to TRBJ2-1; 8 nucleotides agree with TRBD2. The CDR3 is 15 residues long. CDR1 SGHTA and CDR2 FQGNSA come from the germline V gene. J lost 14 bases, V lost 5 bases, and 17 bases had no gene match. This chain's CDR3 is CASSPTGGQRGEEFF. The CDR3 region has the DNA TGTGCCAGCAGCCCTACGGGGGGGCAGCGGGGCGAGGAGTTCTTC.

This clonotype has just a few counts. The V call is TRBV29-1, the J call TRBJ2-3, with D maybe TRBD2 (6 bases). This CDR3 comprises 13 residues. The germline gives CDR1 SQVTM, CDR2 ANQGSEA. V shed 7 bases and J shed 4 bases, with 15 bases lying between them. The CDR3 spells CSAIPGVSDTQYF. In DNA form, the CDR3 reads TGCAGCGCCATCCCGGGAGTCTCAGATACGCAGTATTTT.

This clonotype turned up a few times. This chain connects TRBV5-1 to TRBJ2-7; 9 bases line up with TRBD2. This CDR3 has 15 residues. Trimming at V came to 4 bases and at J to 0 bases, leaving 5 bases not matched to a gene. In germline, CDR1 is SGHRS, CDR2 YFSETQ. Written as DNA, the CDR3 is TGCGCCAGCAGCCGACAGCGGGGGGACTCCTACGAGCAGTACTTC. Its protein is CASSRQRGDSYEQYF.